This T cell receptor beta chain was captured in a study of blood T cell repertoires in COVID-19. Generated by immunoSEQ multiplex PCR, the TCRdb table keeps only in-frame clones and is missing some. This sample has about 180,000 clones, with approximately 86% found just once. The CDR3 covers 13 residues. Germline V gene lookup returns CDR1 SNHLY and CDR2 FYNNEI. V was shortened by 3 bases and J by 3 bases, with 9 bases between the two germline ends. A single count supports this clone. The J gene is TRBJ2-7, the V gene TRBV2; D is perhaps TRBD2 (6 bases). This receptor was taken from a woman aged 80 or over with acute or convalescent COVID-19. Sequenced material: peripheral blood. CDR3 region: CASSDGTFYEQYF. The CDR3, as DNA: TGTGCCAGCAGTGACGGGACTTTCTACGAGCAGTACTTC.